The 18 T cell receptor beta chains reported below all come from one sample, sequenced in a study of control samples from healthy donors and cancer patients. TCRdb's copy holds only in-frame clones and misses some; the assay was immunoSEQ multiplex PCR. The sample lists some 71,000 clones; approximately 89% were seen once. Sequencing input: PBMCs. These receptors all come from a woman aged 50 to 65 with head and neck cancer.

V gene TRBV28 combines with J gene TRBJ1-2; D call uncertain. Per the germline V gene, CDR1 is MDHEN and CDR2 is SYDVKM. V was shortened by 8 bases and J by 0 bases, with 10 bases between the two germline ends. CDR3 size: 13 residues. The chain's CDR3 is CASGRGTNYGYTF. For the CDR3, the DNA is TGTGCCAGCGGGAGAGGGACTAACTATGGCTACACCTTC.

The chain uses TRBV7-6 and TRBJ1-5; TRBD1 might be the D (5 bases). The germline V gene encodes CDR1 SGHVS and CDR2 FNYEAQ. V gave up 1 base and J gave up 4 bases, with 20 bases separating them. This CDR3 comprises 18 residues. The CDR3 sequence: CASSLVPPQGRTNQPQHF. As DNA, the CDR3 is TGTGCCAGCAGCTTAGTCCCCCCCCAGGGCAGGACTAATCAGCCCCAGCATTTT.

The V and J genes are TRBV19 and TRBJ1-2, with 7 bases lining up with TRBD1. The V gene's germline CDR1 is LNHDA and CDR2 SQIVND (reference sequence). With 5 bases clipped from V and 4 bases from J, the junction kept 10 bases outside the gene matches. The CDR3 spans 15 residues. CDR3 DNA: TGTGCCAGTAGTCCACCGGGACAGCAACTCTATGGCTACACCTTC. Protein: CASSPPGQQLYGYTF.

The chain couples TRBV6-5 to TRBJ1-2, with D uncertain. Germline V lookup: CDR1 MNHEY, CDR2 SVGAGI. Between the trimmed V and J ends, which lost 7 bases and 6 bases, there was a span of 9 bases. CDR3 length equals 11 residues. The CDR3 DNA is TGTGCCAGCACCCGCGGGGATGGCTACACCTTC. Protein sequence: CASTRGDGYTF.

A single count supports this clone. The chain joins TRBV28 to TRBJ2-7, with D perhaps TRBD1 (6 bases). The V and J ends lost 4 bases and 3 bases respectively, with 13 bases between them. The CDR3 is made up of 14 amino acids. Per the germline V gene, CDR1 is MDHEN and CDR2 is SYDVKM. CDR3 residues: CASSSDPQGYEQYF. CDR3 bases: TGTGCCAGCAGTTCCGACCCACAGGGCTACGAGCAGTACTTC. Full variable domain (outside the CDR3, taken from reference TRBV28 and TRBJ2-7): DVKVTQSSRYLVKRTGEKVFLECVQDMDHENMFWYRQDPGLGLRLIYFSYDVKMKEKGDIPEGYSVSREKKERFSLILESASTNQTSMYLCASSSDPQGYEQYFGPGTRLTVT.

The sample holds a few counts of this clone. V gene TRBV2 combines with J gene TRBJ1-2; the match to TRBD1 covers 10 bases. There are 15 residues in the CDR3. Germline V lookup: CDR1 SNHLY, CDR2 FYNNEI. The V gene end was trimmed by 6 bases and the J gene end by 2 bases; junction bases not matched to a gene: 6. The CDR3 sequence is CASRRQGAQNYGYTF. In DNA, the CDR3 is TGTGCCAGCAGGAGACAGGGGGCGCAGAACTATGGCTACACCTTC.

The CDR3 DNA is TGTGCCAGCAGCTTAGGGGAGTACGAGCAGTACTTC. This encodes CASSLGEYEQYF. This chain links TRBV11-1 with TRBJ2-7; a weak D match, TRBD2 (5 bases). The V gene's germline CDR1 is SGHAT and CDR2 FQDESV (reference sequence). V was trimmed by 1 base and J by 4 bases, leaving 5 bases between them. CDR3 length: 12 residues. The whole variable domain, filled in from reference TRBV11-1 and TRBJ2-7, reads EAEVAQSPRYKITEKSQAVAFWCDPISGHATLYWYRQILGQGPELLVQFQDESVVDDSQLPKDRFSAERLKGVDSTLKIQPAELGDSAMYLCASSLGEYEQYFGPGTRLTVT.

The gene calls are TRBV9 and TRBJ2-1; 8 bases map to TRBD1. The CDR3 has 15 residues. Germline loops: CDR1 SGDLS, CDR2 YYNGEE. V trimming: 4 bases; J trimming: 4 bases; junction bases outside the gene matches: 7. The CDR3 bases are TGTGCCAGCAGCTCCCGGGACAGGACATACAATGAGCAGTTCTTC. Amino acids: CASSSRDRTYNEQFF.

J is TRBJ1-5 and V is TRBV6-1, with unresolved D. CDR1 is MNHNS, CDR2 SASEGT, per germline. Trimming left V 3 bases short and J 2 bases short, with 11 bases between. The CDR3 length is 15 residues. In nucleotides, the CDR3 is TGTGCCAGCAGTGACGCTAGCTTTGGCAATCAGCCCCAGCATTTT. Its translation is CASSDASFGNQPQHF.

The chain has TRBV28 and TRBJ1-5; unclear D gene. Trimming left V 5 bases short and J 5 bases short, with 16 bases between. CDR3 length: 15 residues. Germline values: CDR1 MDHEN, CDR2 SYDVKM. The CDR3 sequence: CASSPPGPGHQPQHF. Written as DNA, the CDR3 is TGTGCCAGCAGTCCCCCGGGCCCCGGCCATCAGCCCCAGCATTTT.

This chain links TRBV3-1 (or the pseudogene TRBV3-2) with TRBJ2-7; no clear D gene. Germline V gene lookup returns CDR1 LGHDT and CDR2 YNNKEL (reference sequence). Between the trimmed V and J ends, which lost 0 bases and 7 bases, there was a span of 13 bases. The CDR3 runs to 14 residues. CDR3 in DNA: TGTGCCAGCAGCCAAGATGATTCCAAAGGAGAGCAGTACTTC. It is translated as CASSQDDSKGEQYF.

The gene calls are TRBV5-1 and TRBJ2-3; 12 nucleotides agree with TRBD2. This CDR3 contains 16 residues. Germline CDR1 SGHRS, CDR2 YFSETQ. J gave up 6 bases and V 1 base, and 6 bases lay outside the gene matches. CDR3 sequence (DNA): TGCGCCAGCAGCTTGTCTGGGACTAGCGGGCCGGATACGCAGTATTTT. It codes for CASSLSGTSGPDTQYF.

V and J are TRBV6-6 and TRBJ2-5; the D gene could be TRBD1 or TRBD2 (5 bases each). The V end was cut by 2 bases, the J end by 3 bases, with 7 bases between. There are 13 residues in the CDR3. Germline V gene lookup returns CDR1 MNHNY and CDR2 SVGAGI (reference sequence). The DNA for the CDR3 is TGTGCCAGCAGTTACGGGGGTAAAGAGACCCAGTACTTC. Amino acids: CASSYGGKETQYF.

Only one count was recorded for this clone. V and J are TRBV19 and TRBJ2-1; a weak D match, TRBD2 (6 bases). This CDR3 comprises 13 residues. Between the trimmed V and J ends, which lost 1 base and 14 bases, there was a span of 15 bases. CDR1 is LNHDA and CDR2 is SQIVND in the germline V gene (reference sequence). CDR3 amino acids: CASSIVSGGTKFF. The CDR3 coding sequence is TGTGCCAGTAGTATAGTATCCGGGGGTACGAAGTTCTTC.

V gene TRBV30 combines with J gene TRBJ2-1, with a possible D match to TRBD2 (7 bases). The CDR3 totals 16 residues. The germline gives CDR1 GTSNPN, CDR2 SVGIG (reference sequence). Trimming left V 0 bases short and J 0 bases short, with 12 bases between. CDR3 loop: CAWSVAGQSSYNEQFF. CDR3 bases: TGTGCCTGGAGTGTAGCGGGACAAAGCTCCTACAATGAGCAGTTCTTC.

In nucleotides, the CDR3 is TGTGCCAGCAGTTACTACAGGACGAATTCACCCCTCCACTTT. It codes for CASSYYRTNSPLHF. V usage is TRBV6-2 or TRBV6-3 and J usage is TRBJ1-6, with D perhaps TRBD1 (5 bases). The CDR3 has 14 amino acids. The germline V gene encodes CDR1 MNHEY and CDR2 SVGEGT. The V and J ends lost 1 base and 7 bases respectively, with 8 bases between them.

Comment on this clone: The junction departs from the called germline gene at one end, perhaps through a read error. J is TRBJ1-1 and V is TRBV5-5; D uncertain. The germline V gene encodes CDR1 SGHKS and CDR2 YYEKEE (reference sequence). The CDR3 has 13 amino acids. CDR3 region: CASSSDLNAEAFF. The CDR3, as DNA: TGTGCCAGCAGCTCCGACCTGAACGCTGAAGCTTTCTTT. Together with reference TRBV5-5 and TRBJ1-1, the CDR3 gives the full variable domain: DAGVTQSPTHLIKTRGQQVTLRCSPISGHKSVSWYQQVLGQGPQFIFQYYEKEERGRGNFPDRFSARQFPNYSSELNVNALLLGDSALYLCASSSDLNAEAFFGQGTRLTVV.

This sequence joins TRBV30 and TRBJ1-5; D uncertain. There are 13 residues in the CDR3. The germline gives CDR1 GTSNPN, CDR2 SVGIG (reference sequence). V was cut by 1 base and J by 4 bases, with 8 bases left in between. The CDR3: CAWSAGPNQPQHF. The CDR3 DNA reads as TGTGCCTGGAGTGCGGGCCCGAATCAGCCCCAGCATTTT. Full variable domain (outside the CDR3, taken from reference TRBV30 and TRBJ1-5): SQTIHQWPATLVQPVGSPLSLECTVEGTSNPNLYWYRQAAGRGLQLLFYSVGIGQISSEVPQNLSASRPQDRQFILSSKKLLLSDSGFYLCAWSAGPNQPQHFGDGTRLSIL.